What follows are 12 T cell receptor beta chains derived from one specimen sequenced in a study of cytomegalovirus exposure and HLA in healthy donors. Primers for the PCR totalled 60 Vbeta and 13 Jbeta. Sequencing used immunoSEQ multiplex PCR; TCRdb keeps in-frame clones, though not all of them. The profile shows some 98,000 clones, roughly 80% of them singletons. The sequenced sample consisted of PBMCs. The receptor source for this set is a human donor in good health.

The CDR3 reads CASSLEASGRAEAFF. The DNA of the CDR3 is TGTGCCAGCAGCTTAGAGGCCTCAGGGCGTGCTGAAGCTTTCTTT. The genes are TRBV7-3 and TRBJ1-1, with a weak D call TRBD1 (5 bases). CDR1 and CDR2 from the germline V gene are SGHTA and FQGTGA. Trimming pared 2 bases from V and 6 bases from J, leaving 16 bases between. The CDR3 extends over 15 amino acids. Complete variable domain (other parts from reference TRBV7-3 and TRBJ1-1): GAGVSQTPSNKVTEKGKYVELRCDPISGHTALYWYRQSLGQGPEFLIYFQGTGAADDSGLPNDRFFAVRPEGSVSTLKIQRTERGDSAVYLCASSLEASGRAEAFFGQGTRLTVV.

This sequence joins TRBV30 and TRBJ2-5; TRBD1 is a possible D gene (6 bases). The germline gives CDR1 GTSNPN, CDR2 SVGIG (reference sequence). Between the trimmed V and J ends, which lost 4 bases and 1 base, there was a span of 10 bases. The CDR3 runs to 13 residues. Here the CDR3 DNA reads TGTGCCTGGAACAGGGTCTTCCAAGAGACCCAGTACTTC. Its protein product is CAWNRVFQETQYF.

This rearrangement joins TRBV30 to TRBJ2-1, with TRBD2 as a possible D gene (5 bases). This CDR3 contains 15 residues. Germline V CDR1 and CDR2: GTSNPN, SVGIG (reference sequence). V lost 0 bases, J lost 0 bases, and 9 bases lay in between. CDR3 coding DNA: TGTGCCTGGAGTGTACTAGGGAGCTCCTACAATGAGCAGTTCTTC. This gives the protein CAWSVLGSSYNEQFF.

CDR3: CASSSWDRATKFF. The CDR3, as DNA: TGTGCCAGCAGCTCCTGGGACAGGGCCACGAAGTTCTTC. V gene TRBV7-3 combines with J gene TRBJ2-1, with 9 bases that match TRBD1. This CDR3 has 13 residues. Per germline, CDR1 SGHTA and CDR2 FQGTGA. V shed 4 bases and J 14 bases; nucleotides not matched to a gene: 9.

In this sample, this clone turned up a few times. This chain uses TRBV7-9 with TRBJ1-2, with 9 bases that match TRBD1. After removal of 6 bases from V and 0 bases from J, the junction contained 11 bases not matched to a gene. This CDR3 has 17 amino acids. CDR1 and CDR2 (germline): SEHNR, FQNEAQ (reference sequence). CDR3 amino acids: CASRPRDRDSPNYGYTF. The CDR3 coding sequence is TGTGCCAGCAGGCCCCGGGACAGGGACTCGCCTAACTATGGCTACACCTTC.

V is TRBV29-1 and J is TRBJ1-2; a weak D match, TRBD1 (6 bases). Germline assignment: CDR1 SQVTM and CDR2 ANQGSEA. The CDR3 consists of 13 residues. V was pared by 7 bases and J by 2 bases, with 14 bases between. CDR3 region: CSARGGDNYGYTF. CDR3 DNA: TGCAGCGCCAGGGGAGGGGACAACTATGGCTACACCTTC.

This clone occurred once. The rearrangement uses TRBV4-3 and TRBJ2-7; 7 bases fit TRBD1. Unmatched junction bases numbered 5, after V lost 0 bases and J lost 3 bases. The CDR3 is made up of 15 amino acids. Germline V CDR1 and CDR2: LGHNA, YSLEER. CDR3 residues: CASSQEGQPLYEQYF. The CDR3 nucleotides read TGCGCCAGCAGCCAAGAGGGACAGCCACTCTACGAGCAGTACTTC.

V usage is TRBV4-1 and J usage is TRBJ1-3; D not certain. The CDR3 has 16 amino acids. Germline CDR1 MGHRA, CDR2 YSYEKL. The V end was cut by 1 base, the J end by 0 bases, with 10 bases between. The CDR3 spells CASSQVLSRSGNTIYF. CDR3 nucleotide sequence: TGCGCCAGCAGCCAAGTCTTGAGCCGCTCTGGAAACACCATATATTTT.

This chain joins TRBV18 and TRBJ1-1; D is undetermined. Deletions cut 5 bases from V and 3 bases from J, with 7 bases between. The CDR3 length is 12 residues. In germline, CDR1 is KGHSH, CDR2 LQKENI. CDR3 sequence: CASSLSDTEAFF. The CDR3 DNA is TGTGCCAGCTCATTGTCGGACACTGAAGCTTTCTTT.

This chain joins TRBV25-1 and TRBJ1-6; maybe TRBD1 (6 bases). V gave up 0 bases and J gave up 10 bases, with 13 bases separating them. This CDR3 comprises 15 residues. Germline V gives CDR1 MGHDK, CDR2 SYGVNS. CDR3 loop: CASSEYTGSGSPLHF. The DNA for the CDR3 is TGTGCCAGCAGTGAATATACAGGGTCGGGATCACCCCTCCACTTT.

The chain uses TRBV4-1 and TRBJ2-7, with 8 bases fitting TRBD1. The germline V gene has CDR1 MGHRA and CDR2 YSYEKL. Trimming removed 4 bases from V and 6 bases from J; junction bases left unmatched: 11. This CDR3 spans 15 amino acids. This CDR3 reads CASSRTGPIVGEQYF. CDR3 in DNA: TGCGCCAGCAGCCGGACAGGGCCAATAGTAGGCGAGCAGTACTTC.

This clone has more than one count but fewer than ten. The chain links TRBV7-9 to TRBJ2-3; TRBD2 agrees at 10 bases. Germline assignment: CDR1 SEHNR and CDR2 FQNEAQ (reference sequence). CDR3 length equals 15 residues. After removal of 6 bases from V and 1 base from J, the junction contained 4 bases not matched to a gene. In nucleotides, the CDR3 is TGTGCCAGCAGACTTACTAGCGGGGGCACAGATACGCAGTATTTT. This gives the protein CASRLTSGGTDTQYF.